This passage covers 30 T cell receptor beta chains from one sample sequenced in a study of blood T cells in healthy people across ages. A sample-barcoded 5' primer and a J-beta primer mix were used in a second PCR of about 7 to 12 cycles. TCRdb ran MiXCR on the 5' RACE reads and lists one entry per CDR3 protein. The data contain around 1,000,000 distinct CDR3 sequences, approximately 25% of them singletons. These data also formed part of another study, on T cells of mothers and their children.

Material for sequencing was blood. The receptors were gathered from a girl aged 2-10 years in good health.

V is TRBV19 and J is TRBJ2-5; D might be TRBD1 or TRBD2, each matching 6 bases. Per the germline V gene, CDR1 is LNHDA and CDR2 is SQIVND (reference sequence). The CDR3 sequence is 14 residues long. V was clipped by 8 bases and J by 2 bases, with 15 bases between them. CDR3: CASGRRGEQETQYF. In DNA, the CDR3 is TGTGCCAGTGGCCGGAGGGGGGAACAAGAGACCCAGTACTTC.

The chain is built from TRBV3-1 and TRBJ1-4; D remains ambiguous. This CDR3 comprises 16 residues. In germline, CDR1 is LGHDT, CDR2 YNNKEL (reference sequence). Trimming stripped 4 bases from V and 6 bases from J, with 18 bases between. The CDR3 DNA is TGTGCCAGCAGCCCGAGGTTTGGGCAAGAGGATGAAAAACTGTTTTTT. Encoded protein: CASSPRFGQEDEKLFF.

This clonotype was detected only a few times. V is TRBV7-9 and J is TRBJ1-2, with D perhaps TRBD1 (5 bases). The CDR3 runs to 13 residues. The germline V and J ends were trimmed by 9 bases and 1 base, with 12 bases remaining between them. The V gene's germline CDR1 is SEHNR and CDR2 FQNEAQ (reference sequence). The CDR3 is CASTGTDNYGYTF. The CDR3 DNA sequence: TGTGCCAGTACCGGGACGGATAACTATGGCTACACCTTC.

This clonotype was detected a few times. The CDR3 DNA follows: TGTGCCACGAATCCGCAAAGGAACACTGAAGCTTTCTTT. Protein product: CATNPQRNTEAFF. The V gene is TRBV18, the J gene TRBJ1-1; D is undetermined. This CDR3 region has 13 residues. V lost 10 bases and J 1 base, leaving 13 bases between the germline ends. Germline CDR1 KGHSH, CDR2 LQKENI.

This clonotype was seen a handful of times. CDR3 DNA sequence: TGCAGCGTTGAGGACAGAGGGGTTCCGTACGAGCAGTACTTC. It yields the protein CSVEDRGVPYEQYF. The chain links TRBV29-1 to TRBJ2-7; the D gene is possibly TRBD1 (6 bases). The CDR3 sequence is 14 residues long. Trimming removed 3 bases from V and 4 bases from J, with 16 bases in between. Germline CDR1 reads SQVTM; CDR2 reads ANQGSEA.

The chain recombines TRBV29-1 with TRBJ2-4, with a tentative D call TRBD2 (5 bases). V lost 0 bases and J lost 8, with 14 bases in between. This CDR3 is built from 14 residues. CDR1 SQVTM and CDR2 ANQGSEA come from the germline V gene. CDR3 sequence reads: CSVEDTLRTDIQYF. The CDR3 DNA is TGCAGCGTTGAAGACACCCTCCGGACTGACATTCAGTACTTC. Complete variable domain (other parts from reference TRBV29-1 and TRBJ2-4): SAVISQKPSRDICQRGTSLTIQCQVDSQVTMMFWYRQQPGQSLTLIATANQGSEATYESGFVIDKFPISRPNLTFSTLTVSNMSPEDSSIYLCSVEDTLRTDIQYFGAGTRLSVL.

This clonotype was seen a handful of times. The chain joins TRBV7-8 to TRBJ2-5, with 13 bases lining up with TRBD2. The V segment lost 5 bases and the J segment 3 bases; nucleotides outside the gene matches: 6. This CDR3 has 16 residues. CDR1 and CDR2 (germline): SGHVS, FQNEAQ. This CDR3 is CASSLETSGGEETQYF. The CDR3, as DNA: TGTGCCAGCAGCCTCGAAACTAGCGGGGGGGAAGAGACCCAGTACTTC.

As DNA, the CDR3 is TGCAGTGCTATTGCGGGATTCACAGATACGCAGTATTTT. Its translation: CSAIAGFTDTQYF. The chain carries TRBV20-1 and TRBJ2-3; tentative D call: TRBD2 (6 bases). V was clipped by 4 bases and J by 2 bases, with 10 bases between them. Germline loops: CDR1 DFQATT, CDR2 SNEGSKA (reference sequence). This CDR3 is built from 13 residues.

This rearrangement joins TRBV29-1 to TRBJ2-1; the D is unclear. The DNA end is a closer match to TRBJ2-5, so the J assignment may be wrong. The CDR3 has 14 amino acids. Germline assignment: CDR1 SQVTM and CDR2 ANQGSEA. The CDR3 spells CSGWYTTAQETQYF. The DNA of the CDR3 is TGCAGCGGTTGGTATACGACGGCCCAAGAGACCCAGTACTTC.

The chain couples TRBV6-1 to TRBJ2-2; TRBD1 matches at 8 bases. The CDR3 is 13 amino acids. V lost 8 bases to trimming and J lost 4 bases; unmatched junction nucleotides: 3. Germline values: CDR1 MNHNS, CDR2 SASEGT. CDR3 nucleotides: TGTGCCAGCGGACAGGGAGCCACCGGGGAGCTGTTTTTT. This sequence encodes CASGQGATGELFF.

This chain uses TRBV4-1 with TRBJ2-2, with 13 bases lining up with TRBD2. J gave up 0 bases and V 3 bases, and 4 bases lay outside the gene matches. The CDR3 sequence is 18 residues long. Germline V gives CDR1 MGHRA, CDR2 YSYEKL. The CDR3 loop is CASSHHGTSGTNTGELFF. In nucleotides, the CDR3 is TGCGCCAGCAGCCACCACGGGACTAGCGGGACGAACACCGGGGAGCTGTTTTTT.

The chain combines TRBV7-9 with TRBJ1-5; weak D call: TRBD1 (6 bases). In germline, CDR1 is SEHNR, CDR2 FQNEAQ (reference sequence). The V end was cut by 5 bases, the J end by 5 bases, with 13 bases between. This CDR3 has 14 amino acids. CDR3 coding DNA: TGTGCCAGCAGCCTAGGGACACCCCATCAGCCCCAGCATTTT. This gives the protein CASSLGTPHQPQHF. The full variable domain, its missing parts supplied by reference TRBV7-9 and TRBJ1-5, is DTGVSQNPRHKITKRGQNVTFRCDPISEHNRLYWYRQTLGQGPEFLTYFQNEAQLEKSRLLSDRFSAERPKGSFSTLEIQRTEQGDSAMYLCASSLGTPHQPQHFGDGTRLSIL.

The chain uses TRBV5-6 and TRBJ1-4, with 8 bases matching TRBD1. The CDR3 covers 15 residues. CDR1 is SGHDT and CDR2 is YYEEEE in the germline V gene. The J segment lost 5 bases and the V segment lost 4 bases, leaving 7 bases of the junction unmatched. The chain's CDR3 is CASSTWAGGNEKLFF. CDR3 nucleotides: TGTGCCAGCAGCACGTGGGCAGGGGGCAATGAAAAACTGTTTTTT. The full variable domain, completed using reference TRBV5-6 and TRBJ1-4, is DAGVTQSPTHLIKTRGQQVTLRCSPKSGHDTVSWYQQALGQGPQFIFQYYEEEERQRGNFPDRFSGHQFPNYSSELNVNALLLGDSALYLCASSTWAGGNEKLFFGSGTQLSVL.

This sequence joins TRBV20-1 and TRBJ1-2; D is unresolved. V lost 5 bases and J 6 bases, leaving 10 bases between the germline ends. The CDR3 is made up of 11 amino acids. Germline-derived CDR1 and CDR2 are DFQATT and SNEGSKA (reference sequence). CDR3 sequence reads: CSAPLEDGYTF. CDR3 in DNA: TGCAGTGCTCCCTTGGAGGATGGCTACACCTTC.

This clonotype was counted only a few times. The chain joins TRBV12-3 or TRBV12-4 to TRBJ2-1; 13 bases line up with TRBD2. Trimming at V came to 6 bases and at J to 8 bases, leaving 7 bases not matched to a gene. This CDR3 is built from 15 residues. CDR3 region: CASSSGTSGIDEQFF. DNA for the CDR3: TGTGCCAGCAGCTCCGGGACTAGCGGGATCGATGAGCAGTTCTTC.

The chain has TRBV20-1 and TRBJ2-5; D might be TRBD2 (7 bases). Per the germline V gene, CDR1 is DFQATT and CDR2 is SNEGSKA (reference sequence). The CDR3 loop spans 13 amino acids. V was cut by 3 bases and J by 5 bases, with 13 bases left in between. CDR3 protein: CSASGGLGETQYF. In DNA, the CDR3 is TGCAGTGCTAGCGGGGGGCTTGGGGAGACCCAGTACTTC.

V and J are TRBV5-5 and TRBJ2-1; D is possibly TRBD1 (5 bases). The end of the DNA fits TRBJ2-7 better, so the J call may be wrong. CDR3 size: 14 residues. Germline CDR1 SGHKS, CDR2 YYEKEE (reference sequence). The CDR3 nucleotides read TGTGCCAGCAGCTCAATAGGGGTAGGCCACGAGCAGTACTTC. It codes for CASSSIGVGHEQYF.

The chain has TRBV7-2 and TRBJ2-7; maybe TRBD1 (5 bases). The J call could be wrong; TRBJ2-5 is a better fit for the DNA end. The germline V gene has CDR1 SGHTA and CDR2 FQGNSA. CDR3 length: 14 amino acids. CDR3 loop: CASSLKTGQETQYF. CDR3 DNA sequence: TGTGCCAGCAGCTTAAAAACAGGCCAAGAGACCCAGTACTTC.

The CDR3 bases are TGCAGTGCTAGAGAGGACAGTTACACAGATACGCAGTATTTT. Translation gives CSAREDSYTDTQYF. V usage is TRBV20-1 and J usage is TRBJ2-3; a possible D gene is TRBD1 (6 bases). CDR1 is DFQATT and CDR2 is SNEGSKA in the germline V gene (reference sequence). The CDR3 extends over 14 amino acids. V was clipped by 0 bases and J by 2 bases, with 9 bases between them.

The chain recombines TRBV11-3 with TRBJ2-5; tentatively, D is TRBD2 (6 bases). Between the trimmed V and J ends, which lost 0 bases and 3 bases, there was a span of 11 bases. Germline CDR1 is SGHNT and CDR2 is YENEEA. The CDR3 totals 15 residues. CDR3 DNA: TGTGCCAGCAGCTTAGATCTTTGGGGGGAAGAGACCCAGTACTTC. It translates to CASSLDLWGEETQYF.

The genes are TRBV19 and TRBJ2-3, with 8 nucleotides matching TRBD2. CDR1 LNHDA and CDR2 SQIVND come from the germline V gene (reference sequence). The J segment lost 4 bases and the V segment lost 6 bases, leaving 9 bases of the junction unmatched. The CDR3 spans 15 residues. CDR3 sequence reads: CASSLGLVRSDTQYF. CDR3 nucleotides: TGTGCCAGTAGCCTGGGACTAGTAAGGTCAGATACGCAGTATTTT. The complete variable domain, with remaining parts taken from reference TRBV19 and TRBJ2-3, reads DGGITQSPKYLFRKEGQNVTLSCEQNLNHDAMYWYRQDPGQGLRLIYYSQIVNDFQKGDIAEGYSVSREKKESFPLTVTSAQKNPTAFYLCASSLGLVRSDTQYFGPGTRLTVL.

With respect to this clonotype: At one end, the junction sequence differs from germline, possibly due to a read error. The chain combines TRBV27 with TRBJ2-6, with D tentatively TRBD1 (5 bases). CDR1 is MNHEY, CDR2 SMNVEV, per germline (reference sequence). The CDR3 length is 13 residues. CDR3 DNA sequence: TGTGCCAGCAGTTTGGCTGGGGCCAACGCCCTGACTTTC. It is translated as CASSLAGANALTF. The complete variable domain, with remaining parts taken from reference TRBV27 and TRBJ2-6, reads EAQVTQNPRYLITVTGKKLTVTCSQNMNHEYMSWYRQDPGLGLRQIYYSMNVEVTDKGDVPEGYKVSRKEKRNFPLILESPSPNQTSLYFCASSLAGANALTFGAGSRLTVL.

This CDR3 reads CASSLVFGSTQETQYF. The CDR3 DNA is TGTGCCAGCAGCTTAGTATTTGGCAGTACCCAAGAGACCCAGTACTTC. The genes are TRBV7-2 and TRBJ2-5; D ambiguous. CDR3 length: 16 amino acids. Germline CDR1 reads SGHTA; CDR2 reads FQGNSA. The V gene lost 1 base and the J gene lost 1 base, with 13 bases spanning the gap.

The V call is TRBV4-2, the J call TRBJ2-3; D is unclear. The CDR3 has 13 amino acids. The V end lost 3 bases, the J end lost 4 bases, and 8 bases lay between the germline ends. From germline, CDR1 is LGHNA and CDR2 YNFKEQ. The CDR3 DNA reads TGTGCCAGCAGCCAGGGTCGGGCAGATACGCAGTATTTT. Protein: CASSQGRADTQYF.

The chain has TRBV4-3 and TRBJ1-1; TRBD1 aligns across 9 bases. V lost 0 bases to trimming and J lost 7 bases; unmatched junction nucleotides: 9. From germline, CDR1 is LGHNA and CDR2 YSLEER. The CDR3 runs 16 residues. Here the CDR3 DNA reads TGCGCCAGCAGCCAAGATACAGGGGGCCCTTTGGGTGAAGCTTTCTTT. Its translation: CASSQDTGGPLGEAFF.

A few counts support this clonotype. The gene calls are TRBV4-1 and TRBJ1-6; D gene ambiguous. The CDR3 contains 14 residues. Deletions cut 1 base from V and 10 bases from J, with 11 bases between. Germline CDR1 and CDR2: MGHRA and YSYEKL. The CDR3 DNA reads TGCGCCAGCAGCCAAGGGGAGAGGTTATCACCCCTCCACTTT. Protein product: CASSQGERLSPLHF.

Only a few counts were recorded for this clonotype. This chain connects TRBV2 to TRBJ2-1; the match to TRBD2 covers 10 bases. This CDR3 is built from 13 residues. The junction had 3 bases not matched to a gene; V was cut back by 8 bases and J by 5 bases. The germline gives CDR1 SNHLY, CDR2 FYNNEI. The CDR3 sequence is CASERGGNNEQFF. CDR3 bases: TGTGCCAGCGAGCGGGGGGGAAACAATGAGCAGTTCTTC.

This clonotype was observed a handful of times. The gene calls are TRBV7-9 and TRBJ1-2; D gene uncertain. There are 13 residues in the CDR3. Trimming pared 5 bases from V and 8 bases from J, leaving 15 bases between. Germline V gene data show CDR1 as SEHNR and CDR2 as FQNEAQ (reference sequence). The CDR3 nucleotides read TGTGCCAGCAGCGCTACGGACCCGGGAGGCTACACCTTC. Amino acid sequence: CASSATDPGGYTF.

The chain joins TRBV6-1 to TRBJ1-3, with TRBD1 as a possible D gene (5 bases). The CDR3 is 17 amino acids. Germline V gives CDR1 MNHNS, CDR2 SASEGT. V shed 6 bases and J shed 1 base, with 19 bases lying between them. The CDR3 coding sequence is TGTGCCAGCAGCCCAACTACCGGGGGTGGGTCTGGAAACACCATATATTTT. Its translation: CASSPTTGGGSGNTIYF.

CDR3 loop: CASSEQPGGNIQYF. CDR3 DNA sequence: TGTGCCAGCAGTGAACAACCCGGGGGGAACATTCAGTACTTC. The chain is built from TRBV6-1 and TRBJ2-4, with 7 bases that match TRBD2. Germline CDR1 and CDR2: MNHNS and SASEGT. The CDR3 loop spans 14 amino acids. V was pared by 2 bases and J by 7 bases, with 5 bases of the junction left unmatched.